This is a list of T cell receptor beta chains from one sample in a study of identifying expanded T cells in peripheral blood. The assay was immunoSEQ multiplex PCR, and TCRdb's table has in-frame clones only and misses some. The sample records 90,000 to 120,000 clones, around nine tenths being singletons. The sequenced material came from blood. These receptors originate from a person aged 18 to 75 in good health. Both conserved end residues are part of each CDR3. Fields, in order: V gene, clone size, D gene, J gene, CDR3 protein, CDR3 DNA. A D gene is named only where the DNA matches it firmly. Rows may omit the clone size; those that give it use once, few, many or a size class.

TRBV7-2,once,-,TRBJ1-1,CASRLFAGSGNTEAFF,TGTGCCAGCAGATTGTTTGCGGGTTCGGGGAACACTGAAGCTTTCTTT
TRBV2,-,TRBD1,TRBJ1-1,CASVTYRGSNTEAFF,TGTGCCAGCGTAACCTACAGGGGCTCGAACACTGAAGCTTTCTTT
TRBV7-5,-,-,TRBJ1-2,CARSLLESVGPNYGYTF,TGTGCCAGAAGCTTACTCGAATCGGTGGGCCCGAACTATGGCTACACCTTC
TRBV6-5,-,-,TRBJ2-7,CARAGKQYF,TGTGCCAGGGCGGGTAAGCAGTACTTC
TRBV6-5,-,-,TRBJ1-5,CASSPPGFTHF,TGTGCCAGCAGTCCCCCTGGCTTCACGCATTTT
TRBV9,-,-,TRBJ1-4,CASSLLPADEKLFF,TGTGCCAGCAGCCTACTTCCGGCAGATGAAAAACTGTTTTTT
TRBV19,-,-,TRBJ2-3,CASSIVGSMPQDTQYF,TGTGCCAGTAGTATTGTTGGGTCCATGCCCCAAGATACGCAGTATTTT
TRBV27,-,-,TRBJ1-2,CASSPTREGGGYTF,TGTGCCAGCAGTCCCACGCGGGAGGGAGGGGGCTACACCTTC
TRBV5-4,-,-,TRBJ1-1,CASSFFRSNTEAFF,TGTGCCAGCAGCTTCTTCAGATCGAACACTGAAGCTTTCTTT
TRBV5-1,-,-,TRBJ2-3,CASSLARATDTQYF,TGCGCCAGCAGCTTGGCGCGTGCGACAGATACGCAGTATTTT
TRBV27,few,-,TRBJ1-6,CASSLYPGQLSPLHF,TGTGCCAGCAGTTTATATCCGGGCCAGCTTTCACCCCTCCACTTT
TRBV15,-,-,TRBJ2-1,CATSRGERDKSYNEQFF,TGTGCCACCAGCAGGGGAGAGCGGGACAAATCCTACAATGAGCAGTTCTTC
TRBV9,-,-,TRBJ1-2,CASSVGTGLPGGYTF,TGTGCCAGCAGCGTAGGTACGGGCTTACCGGGCGGCTACACCTTC
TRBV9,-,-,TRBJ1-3,CASSAGDNGNTIYF,TGTGCCAGCAGCGCGGGAGACAATGGAAACACCATATATTTT
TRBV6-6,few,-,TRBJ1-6,CASSPLSVLNSPLHF,TGTGCCAGCAGTCCCTTGAGCGTGCTAAATTCACCCCTCCACTTT
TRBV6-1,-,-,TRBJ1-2,CASSDGQIRGYTF,TGTGCCAGCAGTGACGGACAGATCCGAGGCTACACCTTC
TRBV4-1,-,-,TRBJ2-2,CASSQDHWGRGELFF,TGCGCCAGCAGCCAAGATCATTGGGGGCGCGGGGAGCTGTTTTTT
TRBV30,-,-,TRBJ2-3,CAWDPTGDVKYF,TGTGCCTGGGACCCAACCGGGGACGTCAAGTATTTT
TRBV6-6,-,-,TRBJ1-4,CASSYLRGKLFF,TGTGCCAGCAGTTACCTACGTGGAAAACTGTTTTTT
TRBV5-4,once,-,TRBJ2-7,CASSLLDRDYEQYF,TGTGCCAGCAGCTTATTAGACCGGGACTACGAGCAGTACTTC
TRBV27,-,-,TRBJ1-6,CASGSGPHGSPLHF,TGTGCCAGTGGCTCGGGACCCCATGGTTCACCCCTCCACTTT
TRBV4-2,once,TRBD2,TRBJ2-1,CASSRNLLAGEEQFF,TGTGCCAGCAGCCGGAACTTGCTAGCGGGGGAAGAGCAGTTCTTC
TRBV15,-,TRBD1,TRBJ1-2,CATSGAGTGGSYSYGYTF,TGTGCCACCAGCGGGGCCGGGACAGGGGGCTCTTATAGCTATGGCTACACCTTC
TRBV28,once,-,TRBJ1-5,CASSREWQHQPQHF,TGTGCCAGCAGCCGAGAGTGGCAACATCAGCCCCAGCATTTT
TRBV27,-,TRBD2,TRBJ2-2,CASTRHGTSGGALVTGELFF,TGTGCCAGCACCCGACACGGGACTAGCGGGGGGGCCTTGGTCACCGGGGAGCTGTTTTTT
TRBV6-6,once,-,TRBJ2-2,CASIKTENTGELFF,TGTGCCAGCATTAAGACCGAGAACACCGGGGAGCTGTTTTTT
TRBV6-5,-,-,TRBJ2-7,CASSPMQGSYEQYF,TGTGCCAGCAGCCCTATGCAGGGCTCCTACGAGCAGTACTTC
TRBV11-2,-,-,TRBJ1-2,CASSPSFNYGYTF,TGTGCCAGCAGCCCCAGCTTCAACTATGGCTACACCTTC
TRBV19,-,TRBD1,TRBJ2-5,CASSIDRSGQGEETQYF,TGTGCCAGTAGTATAGATCGTTCGGGACAGGGAGAAGAGACCCAGTACTTC
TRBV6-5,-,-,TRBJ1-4,CASSYSGSNEKLFF,TGTGCCAGCAGTTACTCGGGATCTAATGAAAAACTGTTTTTT
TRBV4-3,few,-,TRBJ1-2,CASSQARGNGYTF,TGCGCCAGCAGCCAAGCTCGGGGGAACGGCTACACCTTC
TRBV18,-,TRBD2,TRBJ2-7,CASSESGGAYEQYF,TGTGCCAGCTCAGAGAGCGGGGGGGCCTACGAGCAGTACTTC
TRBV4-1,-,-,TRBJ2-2,CASSQEAIGVGGRELFF,TGCGCCAGCAGCCAAGAAGCTATAGGAGTGGGTGGTAGGGAGCTGTTTTTT
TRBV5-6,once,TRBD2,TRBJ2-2,CASSLVGFSWRGYTGELFF,TGTGCCAGCAGTCTGGTGGGCTTCTCGTGGCGGGGGTACACCGGGGAGCTGTTTTTT
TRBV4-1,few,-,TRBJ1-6,CASSQGHEKGSPLHF,TGCGCCAGCAGCCAAGGTCATGAGAAAGGATCACCCCTCCACTTT
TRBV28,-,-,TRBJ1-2,CASRRASLPDKYGYTF,TGTGCCAGCAGGCGCGCATCCCTCCCGGACAAGTATGGCTACACCTTC
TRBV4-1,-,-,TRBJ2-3,CASSQLGGYTDTQYF,TGCGCCAGCAGCCAACTGGGGGGTTACACAGATACGCAGTATTTT
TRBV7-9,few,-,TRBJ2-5,CASMLGMAGETQYF,TGTGCCAGCATGTTGGGGATGGCAGGAGAGACCCAGTACTTC
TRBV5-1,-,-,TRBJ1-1,CASSPGTFATEAFF,TGCGCCAGCAGCCCCGGGACGTTCGCCACTGAAGCTTTCTTT
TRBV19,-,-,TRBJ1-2,CASSLGVLQINYGYTF,TGTGCCAGTAGTTTGGGGGTCCTTCAAATTAACTATGGCTACACCTTC
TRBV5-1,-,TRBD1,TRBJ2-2,CASSPQTGGNTGELFF,TGCGCCAGCAGCCCTCAGACAGGGGGCAACACCGGGGAGCTGTTTTTT